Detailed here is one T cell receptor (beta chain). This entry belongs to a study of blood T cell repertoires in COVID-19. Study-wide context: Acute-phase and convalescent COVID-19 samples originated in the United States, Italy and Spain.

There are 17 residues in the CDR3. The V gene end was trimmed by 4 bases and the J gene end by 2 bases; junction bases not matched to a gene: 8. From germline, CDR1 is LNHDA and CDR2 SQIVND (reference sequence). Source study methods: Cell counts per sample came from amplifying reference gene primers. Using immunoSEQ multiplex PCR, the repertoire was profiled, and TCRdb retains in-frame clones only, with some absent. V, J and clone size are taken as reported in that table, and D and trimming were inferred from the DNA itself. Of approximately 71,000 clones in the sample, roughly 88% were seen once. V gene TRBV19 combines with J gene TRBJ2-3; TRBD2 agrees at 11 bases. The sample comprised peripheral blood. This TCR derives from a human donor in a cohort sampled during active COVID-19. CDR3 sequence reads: CASSNGLAGGTTDTQYF. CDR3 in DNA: TGTGCCAGTAGTAACGGCCTAGCGGGAGGTACCACAGATACGCAGTATTTT.